This is a list of T cell receptor beta chains from one sample in a study of T cells in Graves' hyperthyroidism and ophthalmopathy. TCRdb fed the multiplex PCR reads into MiXCR, producing one record per CDR3 protein. The sample lists 480,000 or so distinct CDR3 sequences, 46% occurring once. Sequencing was done on a sample of peripheral blood or thyroid tissue (not recorded which). The receptors were gathered from an adult woman with Graves' disease, either hyperthyroidism or ophthalmopathy (not recorded which). CDR3s include the opening cysteine and the closing phenylalanine or tryptophan. Each record gives: J gene, V gene, D gene, clone size, CDR3 DNA, CDR3 protein. A D gene is named only where the DNA matches it firmly. Clone size is not always given. Where it is, it says once, few, many or a class for expanded clones.

j_call: TRBJ1-2; v_call: TRBV5-1; d_call: TRBD1; clone_size: many; cdr3_nt: TGCGCCAGCAATCCGGGACAGGGGATAAGTGGCTACACCTTC; cdr3_aa: CASNPGQGISGYTF
j_call: TRBJ1-1; v_call: TRBV10-2; d_call: .; clone_size: many; cdr3_nt: TGCGCCAGCCGGGCACTTCCCAACACTGAAGCTTTCTTT; cdr3_aa: CASRALPNTEAFF
j_call: TRBJ2-7; v_call: TRBV19; d_call: .; clone_size: .; cdr3_nt: TGTGCCAGTAGTATAGCCGGCTACGAGCAGTACTTC; cdr3_aa: CASSIAGYEQYF
j_call: TRBJ2-6; v_call: TRBV20-1; d_call: TRBD2; clone_size: few; cdr3_nt: TGCAGTGCCGTAATAGCGGGAGAAACTGCTGGGGCCAACGTCCTGACTTTC; cdr3_aa: CSAVIAGETAGANVLTF
j_call: TRBJ1-5; v_call: TRBV5-1; d_call: .; clone_size: .; cdr3_nt: TGCGCCAGCAGCCCGGGGGCAGGGAATAGGCCCCAGCATTTT; cdr3_aa: CASSPGAGNRPQHF
j_call: TRBJ2-5; v_call: TRBV2; d_call: .; clone_size: many; cdr3_nt: TGTGCCAGCACTCAAGACTGGAACCAAGAGACCCAGTACTTC; cdr3_aa: CASTQDWNQETQYF
j_call: TRBJ2-7; v_call: TRBV20-1; d_call: .; clone_size: .; cdr3_nt: TGCAGTGCTAGAGGGCACCTTCCATACGAGCAGTACTTC; cdr3_aa: CSARGHLPYEQYF
j_call: TRBJ2-2; v_call: TRBV4-3; d_call: TRBD1; clone_size: few; cdr3_nt: TGCGCCAGCAGCCAACTTGGGACAGCCGGTCGTAGGGAGCTGTTTTTT; cdr3_aa: CASSQLGTAGRRELFF
j_call: TRBJ2-7; v_call: TRBV6-5; d_call: .; clone_size: .; cdr3_nt: TGTGCCAGCAGTTTACAGACAGGACGGGCCGAGCAGTACTTC; cdr3_aa: CASSLQTGRAEQYF
j_call: TRBJ2-5; v_call: TRBV7-2; d_call: .; clone_size: .; cdr3_nt: TGTGCCAGCAGCTTACCCGAGTGGGAGACCCAGTACTTC; cdr3_aa: CASSLPEWETQYF
j_call: TRBJ2-5; v_call: TRBV7-9; d_call: .; clone_size: many; cdr3_nt: TGTGCCAGCAGCGGAAGGAGAGGGGAGACCCAGTACTTC; cdr3_aa: CASSGRRGETQYF
j_call: TRBJ2-5; v_call: TRBV5-8; d_call: TRBD1; clone_size: many; cdr3_nt: TGTGCCAGCAGCATGGCCGGGACAGAAGAGACCCAGTACTTC; cdr3_aa: CASSMAGTEETQYF
j_call: TRBJ2-1; v_call: TRBV5-1; d_call: TRBD1; clone_size: .; cdr3_nt: TGCGCCAGCAGCTCCCAGGGGGCGGGCAATGAGCGGTTCTTC; cdr3_aa: CASSSQGAGNERFF
j_call: TRBJ1-2; v_call: TRBV29-1; d_call: TRBD1; clone_size: .; cdr3_nt: TGCAGCGTGACAGGGGGCGCTGACCATGGCTACACCTTC; cdr3_aa: CSVTGGADHGYTF
j_call: TRBJ2-7; v_call: TRBV29-1; d_call: TRBD2; clone_size: .; cdr3_nt: TGCAGCTTAGGAAGCGGGAGGACGGGAGAGCAGTACTTC; cdr3_aa: CSLGSGRTGEQYF
j_call: TRBJ2-7; v_call: TRBV9; d_call: TRBD1; clone_size: .; cdr3_nt: TGTGCCAGCAGCGTGGGACAGGGGATTTCCTACGAGCAGTACTTC; cdr3_aa: CASSVGQGISYEQYF
j_call: TRBJ2-2; v_call: TRBV2; d_call: .; clone_size: many; cdr3_nt: TGTGCCAGCAGCGCCGGACGGAACACCGGGGAGCTGTTTTTT; cdr3_aa: CASSAGRNTGELFF
j_call: TRBJ2-2; v_call: TRBV5-4; d_call: TRBD2; clone_size: .; cdr3_nt: TGTGCCAGCAGCCGCCTTGTTAGCGGGAGCGACACCGGGGAGCTGTTTTTT; cdr3_aa: CASSRLVSGSDTGELFF
j_call: TRBJ2-7; v_call: TRBV3-1; d_call: TRBD1; clone_size: few; cdr3_nt: TGTGCCAGCAGCCAGAGAGGACAGGGCTACGAGCAGTACTTC; cdr3_aa: CASSQRGQGYEQYF
j_call: TRBJ2-2; v_call: TRBV7-9; d_call: .; clone_size: few; cdr3_nt: TGTGCCAGCAGCTTATCTGTGGCGGGAAAGAACCCGAACACCGGGGAGCTGTTTTTT; cdr3_aa: CASSLSVAGKNPNTGELFF
j_call: TRBJ1-4; v_call: TRBV7-3; d_call: TRBD1; clone_size: .; cdr3_nt: TGTGCCAGCAGCTCCCAGGGACAGGGGACCCGGGCTAATGAAAAACTGTTTTTT; cdr3_aa: CASSSQGQGTRANEKLFF
j_call: TRBJ1-1; v_call: TRBV29-1; d_call: .; clone_size: few; cdr3_nt: TGCAGCGTGGGGGGACCCACCGCTGAAGCTTTCTTT; cdr3_aa: CSVGGPTAEAFF
j_call: TRBJ2-5; v_call: TRBV2; d_call: .; clone_size: .; cdr3_nt: TGTGCCAGCAACGACGAGACCCAGTACTTC; cdr3_aa: CASNDETQYF
j_call: TRBJ1-5; v_call: TRBV2; d_call: .; clone_size: .; cdr3_nt: TGTGCCAGCACTAGGACAGAGTATAGCAATCAGCCCCAGCATTTT; cdr3_aa: CASTRTEYSNQPQHF
j_call: TRBJ2-1; v_call: TRBV29-1; d_call: TRBD2; clone_size: .; cdr3_nt: TGCAGCGTTCGTAAGAGCGGGAGCGTAAACAATGAGCAGTTCTTC; cdr3_aa: CSVRKSGSVNNEQFF
j_call: TRBJ2-7; v_call: TRBV12-3/TRBV12-4; d_call: TRBD1; clone_size: many; cdr3_nt: TGTGCCAGCAGTTTTTGGGACAGAGCCTACGAGCAGTACTTC; cdr3_aa: CASSFWDRAYEQYF
j_call: TRBJ2-7; v_call: TRBV20-1; d_call: TRBD1; clone_size: .; cdr3_nt: TGCAGTGCTAGGGCCGGGACAGGGGCGGGCGAGCAGTACTTC; cdr3_aa: CSARAGTGAGEQYF
j_call: TRBJ1-1; v_call: TRBV10-1; d_call: .; clone_size: many; cdr3_nt: TGCGCCAGCCCCCGGGTGGGGATAGGCCCGAACACTGAAGCTTTCTTT; cdr3_aa: CASPRVGIGPNTEAFF
j_call: TRBJ2-7; v_call: TRBV24-1; d_call: TRBD1; clone_size: once; cdr3_nt: TGTGCCACCAGTGAGGCCGGGACAGGGGACAAGCAGTACTTC; cdr3_aa: CATSEAGTGDKQYF
j_call: TRBJ2-2; v_call: TRBV12-3/TRBV12-4; d_call: TRBD2; clone_size: .; cdr3_nt: TGTGCCAGCACCTACCTAGCACTAGCGGTCACCGGGGAGCTGTTTTTT; cdr3_aa: CASTYLALAVTGELFF
j_call: TRBJ2-7; v_call: TRBV29-1; d_call: .; clone_size: .; cdr3_nt: TGCAGCCAAGAGGGGCAGGGGCGGATGGGAGAGCAGTACTTC; cdr3_aa: CSQEGQGRMGEQYF
j_call: TRBJ2-2; v_call: TRBV7-8; d_call: .; clone_size: many; cdr3_nt: TGTGCCAGCAGCGGGACGAACACCGGGGAGCTGTTTTTT; cdr3_aa: CASSGTNTGELFF
j_call: TRBJ2-7; v_call: TRBV7-2; d_call: TRBD1; clone_size: few; cdr3_nt: TGTGCCAGCAGCACCGGGACAGAACCTGTGGAGCAGTACTTC; cdr3_aa: CASSTGTEPVEQYF
j_call: TRBJ2-7; v_call: TRBV2; d_call: .; clone_size: many; cdr3_nt: TGTGCCAGCAGTGAAGAACTCGAGCAGTACTTC; cdr3_aa: CASSEELEQYF
j_call: TRBJ2-7; v_call: TRBV6-6; d_call: .; clone_size: many; cdr3_nt: TGTGCCAGCACCCGCGGTGTAGTGCAGTACTTC; cdr3_aa: CASTRGVVQYF
j_call: TRBJ1-5; v_call: TRBV20-1; d_call: .; clone_size: .; cdr3_nt: TGCAGTGCTAGAGAGGGCTTCTGGAATCAGCCCCAGCATTTT; cdr3_aa: CSAREGFWNQPQHF
j_call: TRBJ2-2; v_call: TRBV10-3; d_call: TRBD2; clone_size: .; cdr3_nt: TGTGCCATCAGTGAGTCAAGCGGGACGAACACCGGGGAGCTGTTTTTT; cdr3_aa: CAISESSGTNTGELFF
j_call: TRBJ1-2; v_call: TRBV13; d_call: TRBD1; clone_size: many; cdr3_nt: TGTGCCAGCAGCGTCGGGACAGAATATGGCTACACCTTC; cdr3_aa: CASSVGTEYGYTF
j_call: TRBJ1-6; v_call: TRBV10-3; d_call: TRBD1; clone_size: few; cdr3_nt: TGTGCCATCAGTCCGGGACAGCCTTCGAGGAACTCACCCCTCCACTTT; cdr3_aa: CAISPGQPSRNSPLHF
j_call: TRBJ2-2; v_call: TRBV10-3; d_call: .; clone_size: .; cdr3_nt: TGTGCCATCGGGGACATACCGAACACCGGGGAGCTGTTTTTT; cdr3_aa: CAIGDIPNTGELFF
j_call: TRBJ1-1; v_call: TRBV24-1; d_call: .; clone_size: .; cdr3_nt: TGTGCCACCAGAGGAAACCCGGGGATGAACACTGAAGCTTTCTTT; cdr3_aa: CATRGNPGMNTEAFF
j_call: TRBJ1-1; v_call: TRBV29-1; d_call: .; clone_size: once; cdr3_nt: TGCAGCGTTAGGGGTGGGGACCCCGAAGCTTTCTTT; cdr3_aa: CSVRGGDPEAFF
j_call: TRBJ1-2; v_call: TRBV3-1; d_call: .; clone_size: many; cdr3_nt: TGTGCCAGCAGCTCGTATGAGACAGTTCGCGGCTACACCTTC; cdr3_aa: CASSSYETVRGYTF